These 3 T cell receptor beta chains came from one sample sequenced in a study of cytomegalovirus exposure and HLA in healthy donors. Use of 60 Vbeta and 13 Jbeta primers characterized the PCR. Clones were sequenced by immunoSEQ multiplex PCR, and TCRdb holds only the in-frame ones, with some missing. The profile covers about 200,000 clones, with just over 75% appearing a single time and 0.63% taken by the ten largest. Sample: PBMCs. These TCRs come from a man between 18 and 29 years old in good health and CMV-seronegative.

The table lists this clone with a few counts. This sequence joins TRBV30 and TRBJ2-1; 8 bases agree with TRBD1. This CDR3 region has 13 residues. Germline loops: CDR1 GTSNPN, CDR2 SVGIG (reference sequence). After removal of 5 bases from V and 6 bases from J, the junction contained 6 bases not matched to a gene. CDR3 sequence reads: CAWATGVRNEQFF. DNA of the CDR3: TGTGCCTGGGCGACAGGGGTTCGCAATGAGCAGTTCTTC.

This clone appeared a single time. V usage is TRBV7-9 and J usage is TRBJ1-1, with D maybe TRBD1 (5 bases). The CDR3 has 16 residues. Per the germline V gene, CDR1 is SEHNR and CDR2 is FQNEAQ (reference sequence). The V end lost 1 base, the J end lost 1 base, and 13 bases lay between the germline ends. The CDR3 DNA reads TGTGCCAGCAGCTTAGGGACACCTCGCACGAACACTGAAGCTTTCTTT. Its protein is CASSLGTPRTNTEAFF.

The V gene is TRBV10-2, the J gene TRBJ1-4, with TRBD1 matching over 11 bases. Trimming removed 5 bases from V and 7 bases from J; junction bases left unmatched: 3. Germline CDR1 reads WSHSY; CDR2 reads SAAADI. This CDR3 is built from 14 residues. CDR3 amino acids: CASSSGQGGEKLFF. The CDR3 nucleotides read TGCGCCAGCAGTTCGGGACAGGGGGGTGAAAAACTGTTTTTT.